These 25 T cell receptor beta chains share one sample of origin, sequenced in a study of cytomegalovirus exposure and HLA in healthy donors (dated by TCRdb to between 2016 and 2019). To prepare the library, the immunoSEQ multiplex PCR assay was applied. For the multiplex PCR, a mixture combining 60 forward primers for TCR Vbeta segments and 13 reverse primers for TCR Jbeta segments was used. This immuneACCESS table, as held by TCRdb, lists in-frame sequences with V and J called but not all clones. Of the missing ones, under half trace to an unresolved V gene in checked studies; the others have no known cause. The sample table lists some 150,000 clones, approximately 80% of them with a count of one. About 3.7% of the sample lies in the top ten. Sequences were obtained from PBMCs. All receptors derive from a male donor in good health and CMV-seronegative.

The chain couples TRBV6-4 to TRBJ2-7; 7 bases are shared with TRBD2. The length of the CDR3 is 13 residues. Per the germline V gene, CDR1 is MRHNA and CDR2 is SNTAGT. The CDR3 reads CATPWGGKYEQYF. CDR3 bases: TGTGCTACCCCGTGGGGGGGGAAATACGAGCAGTACTTC.

The chain uses TRBV2 and TRBJ1-3; D may be TRBD1 (6 bases). Trimming took 2 bases from V and 2 from J, leaving 10 bases between them. The CDR3 spans 15 residues. Germline lookup yields CDR1 SNHLY and CDR2 FYNNEI. As DNA, the CDR3 is TGTGCCAGCAGTGAAAGGGCAGGGGCTGGAAACACCATATATTTT. This encodes CASSERAGAGNTIYF.

The chain carries TRBV21-1 and TRBJ2-1; TRBD1, the D gene given by the table, was not confirmed from the DNA. TRBV21-1 is assigned pseudogene status. The CDR3 length is 15 residues. The CDR3 DNA is TGTGCCAGCACAGGGGGGTCAGGCTCCTACAATGAGCAGTTCTTC. The encoded protein is CASTGGSGSYNEQFF.

J is TRBJ1-1 and V is TRBV27; tentative D call: TRBD1 (6 bases). Trimming left V 2 bases short and J 2 bases short, with 9 bases between. Per the germline V gene, CDR1 is MNHEY and CDR2 is SMNVEV (reference sequence). The CDR3 spans 14 residues. The CDR3 DNA reads as TGTGCCAGCAGTTTACGGGGGGCTAACACTGAAGCTTTCTTT. Its translation is CASSLRGANTEAFF.

This clone was observed a single time. The chain uses TRBV7-3 and TRBJ2-1; D gene unclear. The CDR3 is 16 residues long. Per germline, CDR1 SGHTA and CDR2 FQGTGA. Trimming took 1 base from V and 6 from J, leaving 16 bases between them. CDR3 protein: CASSLNPHAPSNEQFF. CDR3 DNA: TGTGCCAGCAGCTTAAACCCCCACGCACCTAGCAATGAGCAGTTCTTC.

The chain employs TRBV2 and TRBJ1-2; 7 nucleotides match TRBD1. The J segment lost 2 bases and the V segment lost 5 bases, leaving 2 bases of the junction unmatched. This CDR3 spans 13 amino acids. Germline CDR1 reads SNHLY; CDR2 reads FYNNEI. As DNA, the CDR3 is TGTGCCAGCAGTTCGACAGGGAACTATGGCTACACCTTC. It is translated as CASSSTGNYGYTF. Based on the CDR3 plus reference TRBV2 and TRBJ1-2, the full variable domain is EPEVTQTPSHQVTQMGQEVILRCVPISNHLYFYWYRQILGQKVEFLVSFYNNEISEKSEIFDDQFSVERPDGSNFTLKIRSTKLEDSAMYFCASSSTGNYGYTFGSGTRLTVV.

The gene calls are TRBV6-5 and TRBJ1-1; TRBD1 matches 10 bases. The CDR3 totals 15 residues. Germline V lookup: CDR1 MNHEY, CDR2 SVGAGI. J lost 4 bases, V lost 8 bases, and 10 bases had no gene match. The chain's CDR3 is CASLKPGTGVTEAFF. For the CDR3, the DNA is TGTGCCAGCCTTAAACCTGGGACAGGGGTCACTGAAGCTTTCTTT.

This chain connects TRBV2 to TRBJ2-7, with a weak D call TRBD1 (6 bases). CDR3 size: 15 residues. Germline V CDR1 and CDR2: SNHLY, FYNNEI. V was trimmed by 4 bases and J by 1 base, leaving 14 bases between them. The CDR3 coding sequence is TGTGCCAGCAGTGGGGGGCTAGCCGATTCCTACGAGCAGTACTTC. Amino acids: CASSGGLADSYEQYF.

Here the CDR3 reads CASSLVAGGSYNEQFF. In DNA, the CDR3 is TGTGCCAGCAGCTTAGTAGCGGGGGGATCCTACAATGAGCAGTTCTTC. The chain carries TRBV7-8 and TRBJ2-1; TRBD2 agrees at 10 bases. The germline V gene encodes CDR1 SGHVS and CDR2 FQNEAQ. This CDR3 region has 16 residues. The ends lost 1 base at V and 1 base at J; junction bases unmatched: 1.

CDR3 nucleotides: TGTGCCAGTCGTGTGACAGGGGCCTCCACAGATACGCAGTATTTT. Protein: CASRVTGASTDTQYF. J is TRBJ2-3 and V is TRBV19, with 8 bases fitting TRBD1. Germline CDR1 is LNHDA and CDR2 is SQIVND (reference sequence). CDR3 size: 15 residues. The V segment lost 8 bases and the J segment 2 bases; nucleotides outside the gene matches: 9.

A few counts support this clone. The V and J genes are TRBV5-1 and TRBJ1-6, with D maybe TRBD1 (5 bases). Between the trimmed V and J ends, which lost 4 bases and 7 bases, there was a span of 15 bases. This CDR3 has 15 amino acids. Germline V gene lookup returns CDR1 SGHRS and CDR2 YFSETQ. This chain's CDR3 is CASSLDSAGNSPLHF. In nucleotides, the CDR3 is TGCGCCAGCAGCCTCGACAGTGCTGGGAATTCACCCCTCCACTTT.

V is TRBV7-2 and J is TRBJ1-5; D is unclear. Germline CDR1 SGHTA, CDR2 FQGNSA. The V gene lost 5 bases and the J gene lost 2 bases, with 16 bases spanning the gap. The CDR3 totals 16 residues. Written as DNA, the CDR3 is TGTGCCAGCAGCAACGTCGTTGGGCTGGGCAATCAGCCCCAGCATTTT. Translation: CASSNVVGLGNQPQHF.

The rearrangement uses TRBV13 and TRBJ2-7, with D maybe TRBD1 (5 bases). The V gene lost 7 bases and the J gene lost 6 bases, with 19 bases spanning the gap. This CDR3 contains 14 residues. Germline CDR1 is PRHDT and CDR2 is FYEKMQ (reference sequence). In DNA form, the CDR3 reads TGTGCCAGCACCACCCCAGGGATGGTGAGCGAGCAGTACTTC. Translated, it gives CASTTPGMVSEQYF.

The chain recombines TRBV9 with TRBJ1-6; weak D call: TRBD1 (5 bases). The ends were cut back, 1 base at V and 10 bases at J, with 15 bases in the middle. The CDR3 consists of 15 residues. Germline CDR1 SGDLS, CDR2 YYNGEE. The CDR3, as DNA: TGTGCCAGCAGCGTAACTCAAGGGAGGGGCTCACCCCTCCACTTT. Amino acid sequence: CASSVTQGRGSPLHF.

V gene TRBV7-9 combines with J gene TRBJ2-5; 9 bases map to TRBD1. The germline CDR1 and CDR2 sequences are SEHNR and FQNEAQ (reference sequence). The CDR3 length is 15 residues. J was trimmed by 5 bases and V by 3 bases; bases with no gene match: 7. CDR3 sequence reads: CASSLARQGGETQYF. CDR3 coding DNA: TGTGCCAGCAGCTTGGCACGACAGGGGGGGGAGACCCAGTACTTC.

Here the CDR3 reads CASSFLQGAVNEQFF. CDR3 nucleotides: TGTGCCAGCAGCTTCCTGCAGGGGGCGGTCAATGAGCAGTTCTTC. The rearrangement uses TRBV7-9 and TRBJ2-1, with TRBD1 matching 8 bases. CDR1 is SEHNR, CDR2 FQNEAQ, per germline (reference sequence). The CDR3 has 15 amino acids. The V and J ends lost 3 bases and 6 bases, in that order; junction bases with no gene match: 7.

This clone turned up a few times. The rearrangement joins TRBV7-3 to TRBJ1-6, with a weak D call TRBD1 (6 bases). V was trimmed by 4 bases and J by 8 bases, leaving 9 bases between them. The CDR3 consists of 13 residues. The germline gives CDR1 SGHTA, CDR2 FQGTGA. Here the CDR3 reads CASSSDRDSPLHF. In DNA, the CDR3 is TGTGCCAGCAGCTCGGACAGAGATTCACCCCTCCACTTT.

The CDR3 loop reads CASRQAGRADTQYF. CDR3 in DNA: TGTGCCAGCAGGCAAGCGGGACGCGCAGATACGCAGTATTTT. The V gene is TRBV6-6, the J gene TRBJ2-3; 7 nucleotides align to TRBD2. Per the germline V gene, CDR1 is MNHNY and CDR2 is SVGAGI (reference sequence). There are 14 residues in the CDR3. V lost 6 bases, J lost 4 bases, and 7 bases stayed unmatched.

V and J are TRBV20-1 and TRBJ2-3; the D gene is possibly TRBD2 (6 bases). This CDR3 has 11 amino acids. Germline V CDR1 and CDR2: DFQATT, SNEGSKA (reference sequence). V was trimmed by 2 bases and J by 6 bases, leaving 6 bases between them. The CDR3 sequence is CSARREDTQYF. As DNA, the CDR3 is TGCAGTGCTAGACGGGAGGATACGCAGTATTTT.

J is TRBJ1-5 and V is TRBV7-2, with D possibly matching TRBD1 (6 bases). Trimming cost V 1 base and J 3 bases, with 16 bases left between them. Germline loops: CDR1 SGHTA, CDR2 FQGNSA. CDR3 length equals 17 residues. The DNA for the CDR3 is TGTGCCAGCAGCTTAGGGACAGTAATAGGGGACAATCAGCCCCAGCATTTT. This encodes CASSLGTVIGDNQPQHF.

The chain joins TRBV7-3 to TRBJ2-7, with D perhaps matching TRBD1 (6 bases). CDR3 length equals 14 residues. V lost 5 bases, J lost 0 bases, and 11 bases lay in between. Per the germline V gene, CDR1 is SGHTA and CDR2 is FQGTGA. Written as DNA, the CDR3 is TGTGCCAGCAGCCGCCTGGACAGCTCCTACGAGCAGTACTTC. It codes for CASSRLDSSYEQYF.

The V gene is TRBV7-9, the J gene TRBJ2-3; 13 nucleotides agree with TRBD2. The germline V gene has CDR1 SEHNR and CDR2 FQNEAQ (reference sequence). The CDR3 has 18 amino acids. The trim removed 5 bases at V and 2 bases at J, leaving 10 bases unmatched. For the CDR3, the DNA is TGTGCCAGCAGCCCCCCTGGGACTAGCGGGACCTACACAGATACGCAGTATTTT. This sequence encodes CASSPPGTSGTYTDTQYF.

J is TRBJ2-3 and V is TRBV5-1, with 12 positions matching TRBD1. The CDR3 extends over 16 amino acids. J was trimmed by 6 bases and V by 4 bases; bases with no gene match: 9. Germline V gives CDR1 SGHRS, CDR2 YFSETQ. CDR3: CASSLGTGGSVDTQYF. CDR3 DNA: TGCGCCAGCAGCCTCGGGACAGGGGGCTCGGTGGATACGCAGTATTTT.

A few counts support this clone. The chain is built from TRBV7-9 and TRBJ1-1; 7 nucleotides align to TRBD1. The CDR3 contains 15 residues. After removal of 2 bases from V and 4 bases from J, the junction contained 7 bases not matched to a gene. Germline V lookup: CDR1 SEHNR, CDR2 FQNEAQ (reference sequence). The CDR3 DNA reads TGTGCCAGCAGCTTAAGCATGGGACAGTCCACTGAAGCTTTCTTT. This codes for CASSLSMGQSTEAFF.

The CDR3 bases are TGTGCCAGCAGTGCGCTCTACTACGAGCAGTACTTC. This translates into CASSALYYEQYF. This chain connects TRBV2 to TRBJ2-7, with D unresolved. The germline V and J ends were trimmed by 4 bases and 3 bases, with 7 bases remaining between them. The CDR3 has 12 amino acids. From germline, CDR1 is SNHLY and CDR2 FYNNEI.